This paragraph covers one T cell receptor beta chain sequence. The antigen remains unidentified. This sample stems from a study of monozygotic twins with inflammatory bowel disease. The team made cDNA by running eight separate reactions for each sample. A 6-nucleotide sample barcode was carried by the UMIs, which template switching added. TCRdb re-called the 5' RACE reads and catalogs CDR3 proteins one per entry, DNA excluded. There are around 380,000 distinct CDR3 sequences in the sample, with around 2.4% held by the top ten. Germline CDR1 and CDR2: SGHNT and YYREEE (reference sequence). The CDR3 totals 12 residues. Study observations and caveats: IBD patients shared fewer clonotypes with other individuals than healthy twins, especially patients with disease activity signs. Twin concordance left repertoire similarity unchanged, with limited power a possible explanation for this lack of difference.

The sample consisted of blood. The clonotype originates from a human donor with ulcerative colitis or Crohn's disease, or a healthy co-twin of an affected twin (not recorded which). The chain employs TRBV5-4 and TRBJ1-2; checking the TCRdb D call of TRBD1 is not possible without DNA. CDR3: CASSKDSYGYTF.